The 23 T cell receptor beta chains below were found in one sample sequenced in a study of T cells in Graves' hyperthyroidism and ophthalmopathy. Regions amplified from RNA transcripts were the TCR beta CDR3 regions. Using the HTBI primer set, a first-round RT-PCR was run on the TCR CDR3. TCRdb itself ran the multiplex PCR reads through MiXCR, one entry per CDR3 protein. The sample lists about 480,000 distinct CDR3 sequences, 13% to 15% occurring once. The sample comprised blood. The receptor source for this set is a woman aged 18 to 35 with Graves' hyperthyroidism.

This chain uses TRBV12-3 or TRBV12-4 with TRBJ2-5, with TRBD2 matching over 7 bases. This CDR3 contains 13 residues. J gave up 4 bases and V 9 bases, and 8 bases lay outside the gene matches. CDR3 in amino acids: CASGTTGGETQYF. As DNA, the CDR3 is TGTGCCAGTGGGACTACCGGGGGAGAGACCCAGTACTTC.

V is TRBV6-1 and J is TRBJ1-6; 8 nucleotides agree with TRBD1. Germline CDR1 reads MNHNS; CDR2 reads SASEGT. This CDR3 spans 16 amino acids. V gave up 6 bases and J gave up 3 bases; unmatched junction bases: 7. The CDR3 region is CASRDTGTGYNSPLHF. As DNA, the CDR3 is TGTGCCAGCAGGGATACCGGGACAGGCTATAATTCACCCCTCCACTTT.

J is TRBJ1-2 and V is TRBV27; D call uncertain. The CDR3 length is 14 residues. Trimming took off 5 bases at V and 8 bases at J, with 18 bases between the two ends. Germline V gene data show CDR1 as MNHEY and CDR2 as SMNVEV (reference sequence). CDR3 sequence: CASSPRLVIPGYTF. CDR3 in DNA: TGTGCCAGCAGTCCCCGCCTAGTTATCCCGGGCTACACCTTC.

This clonotype was recorded at least ten times. V is TRBV11-2 and J is TRBJ2-7; 7 nucleotides align to TRBD1. V trimming: 1 base; J trimming: 2 bases; junction bases outside the gene matches: 5. The CDR3 loop spans 15 amino acids. Germline values: CDR1 SGHAT, CDR2 FQNNGV. Written as DNA, the CDR3 is TGTGCCAGCAGCTTAGCCGGGGACAGCACCTACGAGCAGTACGTC. This translates into CASSLAGDSTYEQYV.

This clonotype was seen ten or more times. V gene TRBV6-1 combines with J gene TRBJ2-5, with D possibly being TRBD1 (6 bases). The V end was cut by 4 bases, the J end by 2 bases, with 14 bases between. Germline assignment: CDR1 MNHNS and CDR2 SASEGT. The CDR3 covers 15 residues. The CDR3 loop reads CASSVDLDRQETQYF. CDR3 sequence (DNA): TGTGCCAGCAGTGTTGACTTGGACAGACAAGAGACCCAGTACTTC.

The chain couples TRBV3-1 to TRBJ2-3; 7 positions match TRBD2. V lost 0 bases to trimming and J lost 4 bases; unmatched junction nucleotides: 10. The CDR3 covers 17 residues. The V gene's germline CDR1 is LGHDT and CDR2 YNNKEL (reference sequence). CDR3 region: CASSQDSVAGVADTQYF. CDR3 sequence (DNA): TGTGCCAGCAGCCAAGATTCGGTCGCGGGAGTGGCAGATACGCAGTATTTT.

The J gene is TRBJ1-1, the V gene TRBV5-4, with D perhaps TRBD1 (6 bases). Germline loops: CDR1 SGHNT, CDR2 YYREEE (reference sequence). There are 18 residues in the CDR3. Trimming shortened V by 0 bases and J by 6 bases, and 24 bases separated the two germline ends. The CDR3 reads CASSLGLGGAGRRAEAFF. The CDR3 DNA follows: TGTGCCAGCAGCTTGGGTTTAGGGGGGGCAGGGAGGAGGGCTGAAGCTTTCTTT.

This clonotype was found many times. J is TRBJ2-1 and V is TRBV28, with D perhaps matching TRBD1 (5 bases). Germline assignment: CDR1 MDHEN and CDR2 SYDVKM. Between the trimmed V and J ends, which lost 1 base and 5 bases, there was a span of 12 bases. There are 15 residues in the CDR3. The CDR3 coding sequence is TGTGCCAGCAGTTTATATCCAGGGTGGGACAATGAGCAGTTCTTC. Its translation: CASSLYPGWDNEQFF.

This clonotype has only one observation. This rearrangement joins TRBV12-3 or TRBV12-4 to TRBJ2-7; the D gene is possibly TRBD1 (6 bases). This CDR3 is 14 amino acids long. V lost 3 bases and J lost 2, with 11 bases in between. DNA of the CDR3: TGTGCCAGCAGTTTTGGGACACCTGCCTACGAGCAGTACTTC. The encoded protein is CASSFGTPAYEQYF.

This clonotype appeared a few times. The junction and the germline gene differ at one end; a read error may be behind it. The CDR3 reads CAGSPGGFEAFF. Here the CDR3 DNA reads TGTGCCGGCAGTCCAGGGGGCTTTGAAGCTTTCTTT. This chain links TRBV12-3 or TRBV12-4 with TRBJ1-1, with 8 nucleotides matching TRBD1. The CDR3 has 12 residues.

This clonotype was counted only a few times. J is TRBJ2-3 and V is TRBV6-1; D is uncertain. This CDR3 spans 13 amino acids. V lost 8 bases to trimming and J lost 4 bases, with 13 bases between them. Germline CDR1 MNHNS, CDR2 SASEGT. This CDR3 reads CASWKVRADTQYF. As DNA, the CDR3 is TGTGCCAGCTGGAAGGTCCGGGCAGATACGCAGTATTTT.

In this sample, this clonotype turned up a few times. V gene TRBV6-5 combines with J gene TRBJ1-1, with a tentative D call TRBD1 (6 bases). The CDR3 covers 15 residues. The germline V gene encodes CDR1 MNHEY and CDR2 SVGAGI. V dropped 2 bases and J dropped 6 bases, with 16 bases sitting between them. In nucleotides, the CDR3 is TGTGCCAGCAGTTACAGGGGGGGCATAAATCCTGAAGCTTTCTTT. Protein sequence: CASSYRGGINPEAFF.

There are a few counts of this clonotype. This could be a read error, since a much larger clone is one nucleotide away. The rearrangement joins TRBV20-1 to TRBJ2-1; no clear D. The CDR3 has 14 amino acids. Trimming shortened V by 5 bases and J by 2 bases, and 13 bases separated the two germline ends. Looked up from germline, CDR1 is DFQATT and CDR2 is SNEGSKA (reference sequence). The CDR3 loop is CSASEWDPYNEQFF. The DNA of the CDR3 is TGCAGTGCTTCAGAGTGGGATCCCTACAATGAGCAGTTCTTC.

This clonotype was recorded many times. This sequence joins TRBV9 and TRBJ2-2, with 10 bases lining up with TRBD2. CDR3 size: 17 residues. The junction had 6 bases not matched to a gene; V was cut back by 0 bases and J by 4 bases. Germline V gives CDR1 SGDLS, CDR2 YYNGEE. The CDR3 coding sequence is TGTGCCAGCAGCGTAGAAAGAGCGGGAGGGGGCACCGGGGAGCTGTTTTTT. This encodes CASSVERAGGGTGELFF.

This clonotype was observed many times. This rearrangement joins TRBV2 to TRBJ2-7; 7 positions agree with TRBD2. Germline V CDR1 and CDR2: SNHLY, FYNNEI. The V gene end was trimmed by 7 bases and the J gene end by 0 bases; junction bases not matched to a gene: 12. The CDR3 has 16 residues. This chain's CDR3 is CASTGLGGESSYEQYV. The CDR3 coding sequence is TGTGCCAGCACTGGACTAGGAGGGGAGAGCTCCTACGAGCAGTACGTC.

Comments on this clonotype: A much larger clone lies one base from this, so it may be a read error. The chain has TRBV6-6 and TRBJ1-5; 10 nucleotides line up with TRBD1. CDR1 MNHNY and CDR2 SVGAGI come from the germline V gene (reference sequence). The CDR3 contains 18 residues. The CDR3 here is CVSSYSRTGGIVNQPQHF. Written as DNA, the CDR3 is TGTGTCAGCAGTTACTCAAGGACAGGGGGGATAGTAAATCAGCCCCAGCATTTT.

This clonotype was detected ten times or more. This chain uses TRBV3-1 with TRBJ2-5; 11 bases fit TRBD2. This CDR3 comprises 15 residues. Germline values: CDR1 LGHDT, CDR2 YNNKEL (reference sequence). J was trimmed by 2 bases and V by 4 bases; bases with no gene match: 3. The CDR3 region is CASSPSGRSQETQYF. CDR3 nucleotides: TGTGCCAGCAGCCCTAGCGGGAGGTCTCAAGAGACCCAGTACTTC.

V is TRBV5-1 and J is TRBJ1-2; TRBD1 is a possible D gene (5 bases). V dropped 4 bases and J dropped 4 bases, with 17 bases sitting between them. CDR1 and CDR2 (germline): SGHRS, YFSETQ. The length of the CDR3 is 15 residues. This CDR3 is CASSPTTENFYGYTF. The CDR3 nucleotides are TGCGCCAGCAGCCCGACGACAGAAAACTTCTATGGCTACACCTTC.

The sample holds many counts of this clonotype. The chain is built from TRBV30 and TRBJ1-6; maybe TRBD1 (6 bases). The V gene's germline CDR1 is GTSNPN and CDR2 SVGIG (reference sequence). The V end lost 3 bases, the J end lost 7 bases, and 16 bases lay between the germline ends. The length of the CDR3 is 15 residues. In DNA, the CDR3 is TGTGCCTGGAGGCCGGGGGGGGGCCGAAATTCACCCCTCCACTTT. This encodes CAWRPGGGRNSPLHF.

This clonotype appeared many times. The rearrangement links TRBV13 to TRBJ2-3; 13 nucleotides match TRBD2. Germline V gene data show CDR1 as PRHDT and CDR2 as FYEKMQ (reference sequence). V shed 2 bases and J 4 bases; nucleotides not matched to a gene: 6. This CDR3 has 17 amino acids. Here the CDR3 reads CASSLLTSGREADTQYF. CDR3 DNA: TGTGCCAGCAGCTTACTTACTAGCGGGAGGGAGGCAGATACGCAGTATTTT.

This clonotype was detected ten times or more. The V call is TRBV11-2, the J call TRBJ2-5; 7 bases align to TRBD1. The CDR3 has 15 amino acids. Germline V gives CDR1 SGHAT, CDR2 FQNNGV. The V segment lost 3 bases and the J segment 2 bases; nucleotides outside the gene matches: 6. The CDR3 DNA is TGTGCCAGCAGCTTCGGCGACAGGGATCAAGAGACCCAGTACTTC. As protein: CASSFGDRDQETQYF. Combining the CDR3 with reference TRBV11-2 and TRBJ2-5 gives the whole variable domain EAGVAQSPRYKIIEKRQSVAFWCNPISGHATLYWYQQILGQGPKLLIQFQNNGVVDDSQLPKDRFSAERLKGVDSTLKIQPAKLEDSAVYLCASSFGDRDQETQYFGPGTRLLVL.

This clonotype was seen repeatedly, ten times or more. The V call is TRBV3-1, the J call TRBJ1-1; 9 positions match TRBD1. CDR3 length: 15 residues. The ends lost 1 base at V and 3 bases at J; junction bases unmatched: 3. CDR1 and CDR2 from the germline V gene are LGHDT and YNNKEL (reference sequence). CDR3 protein: CASSQGDRVDTEAFF. The DNA for the CDR3 is TGTGCCAGCAGCCAAGGGGACAGGGTTGACACTGAAGCTTTCTTT.

This clonotype was counted many times. The chain employs TRBV30 and TRBJ1-2; D perhaps matches TRBD1 (5 bases). The CDR3 totals 14 residues. Germline values: CDR1 GTSNPN, CDR2 SVGIG (reference sequence). V lost 1 base and J 0 bases, leaving 9 bases between the germline ends. CDR3 in amino acids: CAWSGSGTNYGYTF. The CDR3 DNA follows: TGTGCCTGGAGTGGATCAGGGACTAACTATGGCTACACCTTC. Full variable domain (remainder filled in from reference TRBV30 and TRBJ1-2): SQTIHQWPATLVQPVGSPLSLECTVEGTSNPNLYWYRQAAGRGLQLLFYSVGIGQISSEVPQNLSASRPQDRQFILSSKKLLLSDSGFYLCAWSGSGTNYGYTFGSGTRLTVV.